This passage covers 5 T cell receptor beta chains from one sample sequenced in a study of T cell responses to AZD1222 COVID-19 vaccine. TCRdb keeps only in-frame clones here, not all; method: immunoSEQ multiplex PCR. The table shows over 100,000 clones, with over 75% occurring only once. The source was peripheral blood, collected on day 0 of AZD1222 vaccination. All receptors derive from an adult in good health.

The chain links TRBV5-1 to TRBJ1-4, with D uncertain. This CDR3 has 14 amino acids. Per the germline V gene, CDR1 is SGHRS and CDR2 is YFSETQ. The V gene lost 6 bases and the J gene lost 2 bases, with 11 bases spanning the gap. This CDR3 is CASNLGGTNEKLFF. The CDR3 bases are TGCGCCAGCAACCTAGGTGGGACTAATGAAAAACTGTTTTTT. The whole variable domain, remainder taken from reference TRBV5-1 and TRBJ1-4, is KAGVTQTPRYLIKTRGQQVTLSCSPISGHRSVSWYQQTPGQGLQFLFEYFSETQRNKGNFPGRFSGRQFSNSRSEMNVSTLELGDSALYLCASNLGGTNEKLFFGSGTQLSVL.

The CDR3 sequence is CASSVGPPLYEQYF. CDR3 coding DNA: TGTGCCAGCAGCGTAGGCCCCCCTCTCTACGAGCAGTACTTC. The genes are TRBV9 and TRBJ2-7, with unresolved D. Germline-derived CDR1 and CDR2 are SGDLS and YYNGEE. This CDR3 has 14 residues. V lost 0 bases to trimming and J lost 3 bases, with 10 bases between them.

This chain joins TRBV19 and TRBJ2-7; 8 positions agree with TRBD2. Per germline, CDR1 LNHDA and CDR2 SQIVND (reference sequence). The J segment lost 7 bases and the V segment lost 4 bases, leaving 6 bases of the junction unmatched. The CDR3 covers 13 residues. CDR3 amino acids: CASSSGGRGEQYV. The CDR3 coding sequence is TGTGCCAGTAGTAGCGGGGGGCGCGGGGAGCAGTACGTC.

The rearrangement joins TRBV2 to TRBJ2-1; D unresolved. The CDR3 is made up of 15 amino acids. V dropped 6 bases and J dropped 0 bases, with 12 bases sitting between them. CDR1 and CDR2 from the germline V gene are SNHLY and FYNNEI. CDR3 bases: TGTGCCAGCAGGCGCTCAGTGAGCTCCTACAATGAGCAGTTCTTC. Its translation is CASRRSVSSYNEQFF.

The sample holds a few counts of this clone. CDR3 loop: CASSQELAGVKNIQYF. In nucleotides, the CDR3 is TGTGCCAGCAGCCAAGAGCTAGCGGGAGTAAAAAACATTCAGTACTTC. This chain connects TRBV3-1 (or the pseudogene TRBV3-2) to TRBJ2-4; 10 bases align to TRBD2. Germline CDR1 and CDR2: LGHDT and YNNKEL (reference sequence). Unmatched junction bases numbered 3, after V lost 0 bases and J lost 4 bases. CDR3 length: 16 amino acids.